What follows are 32 T cell receptor beta chains derived from one specimen sequenced in a study of blood T cells in healthy people across ages (dated by TCRdb to 2015 to 2017). The protocol used for the library was 5' RACE. The sequencing machine was an Illumina HiSeq 2500. A second 7 to 11 cycle PCR used a sample-barcoded 5' primer and a J-beta primer mix. The raw public data were reprocessed by TCRdb itself: fastp quality trimming at Q25, MiXCR clonotype calling, in-frame beta chains only. When rows share a CDR3 protein, they turn into one entry using the most common DNA and genes. The sample records approximately 490,000 distinct CDR3 sequences, 24% of which are singletons. In total, the top ten clones hold approximately 8.7% of the sample. The sample was also linked to a second study, of T cells of mothers and their children.

Sequencing input: blood. The receptor source for this set is a boy aged 5-17 years in good health.

The J gene is TRBJ1-4, the V gene TRBV11-2; 7 nucleotides align to TRBD1. V shed 5 bases and J 5 bases; nucleotides not matched to a gene: 17. The CDR3 has 18 residues. Per the germline V gene, CDR1 is SGHAT and CDR2 is FQNNGV. The CDR3 region is CASSAGVWSTGENEKLFF. CDR3 sequence (DNA): TGTGCCAGCAGCGCGGGAGTCTGGAGCACAGGGGAAAATGAAAAACTGTTTTTT.

In regard to this clonotype: One end of the junction does not line up with germline, which may come from a read error. The V and J genes are TRBV6-6 and TRBJ2-1, with 13 bases lining up with TRBD2. The CDR3 covers 13 residues. Germline CDR1 reads MNHNY; CDR2 reads SVGAGI (reference sequence). CDR3 sequence (DNA): TGTGCCAGCAGCACCGGGACTAGCGGGGTCTTCTACTTC. It translates to CASSTGTSGVFYF.

This clonotype was observed at least ten times. The gene calls are TRBV29-1 and TRBJ2-3; possible D gene TRBD2, 6 bases. Looked up from germline, CDR1 is SQVTM and CDR2 is ANQGSEA. V was pared by 4 bases and J by 2 bases, with 10 bases between. The CDR3 is 13 residues long. The CDR3 bases are TGCAGCGTTGGGCTAGCGCTCACAGATACGCAGTATTTT. Encoded protein: CSVGLALTDTQYF.

This clonotype has a handful of counts. This chain connects TRBV10-3 to TRBJ2-7; D is perhaps TRBD1 (5 bases). This CDR3 spans 14 amino acids. Trimming removed 6 bases at V and 3 bases at J, with 15 bases between. CDR1 and CDR2 (germline): ENHRY, SYGVKD. Here the CDR3 DNA reads TGTGCCATCAGCTTAAGGGGATATGGCTACGAGCAGTACTTC. Its translation is CAISLRGYGYEQYF.

V is TRBV28 and J is TRBJ2-5; 14 nucleotides align to TRBD2. The last part of the DNA fits TRBJ2-1 better; the J call may be wrong. The CDR3 runs to 17 residues. CDR1 is MDHEN and CDR2 is SYDVKM in the germline V gene. The CDR3 loop reads CASSGTSGSLPLNEQFF. For the CDR3, the DNA is TGTGCCAGCAGCGGGACTAGCGGGAGTCTCCCCCTCAATGAGCAGTTCTTC.

J is TRBJ1-4 and V is TRBV7-9; D is possibly TRBD1 (5 bases). This CDR3 has 14 residues. Trimming cost V 6 bases and J 5 bases, with 13 bases left between them. Germline loops: CDR1 SEHNR, CDR2 FQNEAQ (reference sequence). CDR3: CASSSGRGNEKLFF. CDR3 in DNA: TGTGCCAGCAGTTCCGGACGGGGGAATGAAAAACTGTTTTTT.

This clonotype has just a few counts. The chain carries TRBV4-2 and TRBJ2-2; D may be TRBD2 (5 bases). The CDR3 runs 17 residues. CDR1 and CDR2 (germline): LGHNA, YNFKEQ. Trimming took 0 bases from V and 3 from J, leaving 14 bases between them. CDR3 sequence reads: CASSQDHSVVDTGELFF. In DNA form, the CDR3 reads TGTGCCAGCAGCCAAGATCATAGCGTCGTAGACACCGGGGAGCTGTTTTTT.

This clonotype has just a few counts. This rearrangement joins TRBV10-3 to TRBJ2-5; 12 bases are shared with TRBD2. The DNA end lines up better with TRBJ2-1; the J call may be wrong. Looked up from germline, CDR1 is ENHRY and CDR2 is SYGVKD. The CDR3 extends over 14 amino acids. This CDR3 is CAISSSGRAHEQFF. The CDR3, as DNA: TGTGCCATCAGCTCTAGCGGGAGGGCCCATGAGCAGTTCTTC.

This clonotype was recorded a few times. This chain connects TRBV6-6 to TRBJ2-3, with 8 bases identical to TRBD2. The CDR3 extends over 17 amino acids. Germline trimming cut 0 bases from V and 4 bases from J; bases unmatched to any gene: 9. Germline V gene sequence: CDR1 MNHNY, CDR2 SVGAGI (reference sequence). This chain's CDR3 is CASSYSFGRATPDTQYF. CDR3 DNA sequence: TGTGCCAGCAGTTACTCGTTCGGGAGGGCCACCCCAGATACGCAGTATTTT.

This clonotype was detected only a few times. The genes are TRBV7-9 and TRBJ1-2, with D possibly being TRBD1 (5 bases). Germline assignment: CDR1 SEHNR and CDR2 FQNEAQ (reference sequence). The V end lost 2 bases, the J end lost 10 bases, and 11 bases lay between the germline ends. The CDR3 loop spans 12 amino acids. This chain's CDR3 is CASSLTDRVYTF. The CDR3, as DNA: TGTGCCAGCAGCTTAACCGACAGAGTCTACACCTTC.

V gene TRBV4-1 combines with J gene TRBJ2-7; D is uncertain. Germline V gene sequence: CDR1 MGHRA, CDR2 YSYEKL. CDR3 size: 14 residues. V lost 1 base and J 1 base, leaving 8 bases between the germline ends. The CDR3 nucleotides are TGCGCCAGCAGCCAAGTTAGCATGTCCTACGAGCAGTACTTC. This gives the protein CASSQVSMSYEQYF.

This clonotype was detected a few times. The chain is built from TRBV9 and TRBJ1-2; no firm D call. The CDR3 contains 15 residues. V was cut by 6 bases and J by 6 bases, with 21 bases left in between. Germline lookup yields CDR1 SGDLS and CDR2 YYNGEE. DNA of the CDR3: TGTGCCAGCACCCCCGATTGGCTGGAAGGGAATGGCTACACCTTC. Encoded protein: CASTPDWLEGNGYTF.

This clonotype was recorded many times. The chain uses TRBV3-1 and TRBJ2-3, with 8 bases aligning to TRBD2. Germline lookup yields CDR1 LGHDT and CDR2 YNNKEL (reference sequence). This CDR3 comprises 15 residues. J gave up 2 bases and V 5 bases, and 6 bases lay outside the gene matches. The CDR3: CASSTKGLDTDTQYF. The CDR3 DNA reads as TGTGCCAGCAGCACAAAGGGACTAGACACAGATACGCAGTATTTT.

The chain employs TRBV6-1 and TRBJ2-7; 7 nucleotides agree with TRBD1. The CDR3 runs to 16 residues. Looked up from germline, CDR1 is MNHNS and CDR2 is SASEGT. V shed 2 bases and J 1 base; nucleotides not matched to a gene: 8. CDR3 sequence: CASSERGPEQSYEQYF. The CDR3 DNA reads as TGTGCCAGCAGTGAAAGGGGGCCCGAACAATCCTACGAGCAGTACTTC.

V is TRBV7-9 and J is TRBJ2-5; TRBD2 aligns across 9 bases. The DNA end is more similar to TRBJ2-7, so the J call may be wrong. The CDR3 length is 16 residues. CDR1 and CDR2 (germline): SEHNR, FQNEAQ (reference sequence). The CDR3 region is CASSSTVAGVNYEQYF. The DNA of the CDR3 is TGTGCCAGCAGCTCCACGGTAGCGGGGGTGAACTACGAGCAGTACTTC.

The J gene is TRBJ2-1, the V gene TRBV3-1, with D tentatively TRBD1 (6 bases). In germline, CDR1 is LGHDT, CDR2 YNNKEL (reference sequence). The germline V and J ends were trimmed by 5 bases and 12 bases, with 11 bases remaining between them. The CDR3 contains 11 residues. Here the CDR3 DNA reads TGTGCCAGCAGCGGGACAAAGCGGCAGTTCTTC. The encoded protein is CASSGTKRQFF.

This rearrangement joins TRBV12-3 or TRBV12-4 to TRBJ2-7, with D perhaps being TRBD1 or TRBD2 (5 bases each). The CDR3 totals 14 residues. V gave up 5 bases and J gave up 1 base, with 12 bases separating them. The CDR3 here is CASSGWGRSYEQYF. The CDR3, as DNA: TGTGCCAGCAGTGGTTGGGGACGGTCCTACGAGCAGTACTTC.

This clonotype was picked up a small number of times. The J gene is TRBJ2-3, the V gene TRBV4-1, with 9 positions matching TRBD2. The germline V gene encodes CDR1 MGHRA and CDR2 YSYEKL. J was trimmed by 4 bases and V by 5 bases; bases with no gene match: 7. CDR3 length equals 15 residues. The CDR3 is CASSAQTSGPDTQYF. The CDR3 DNA reads as TGCGCCAGCAGCGCCCAGACTAGCGGTCCAGATACGCAGTATTTT.

This clonotype occurred many times. The rearrangement joins TRBV4-3 to TRBJ2-7; 7 bases are a match to TRBD2. The CDR3 covers 13 residues. Losses at the gene ends were 4 bases for V and 1 base for J; bases not matched to a gene: 1. Germline CDR1 is LGHNA and CDR2 is YSLEER. The CDR3 region has the DNA TGCGCCAGCAGCCGGGGGGGATCCTACGAGCAGTACTTC. It encodes CASSRGGSYEQYF.

This clonotype appeared many times. The chain combines TRBV7-3 with TRBJ2-1; 9 positions match TRBD1. CDR1 and CDR2 (germline): SGHTA, FQGTGA. V trimming: 5 bases; J trimming: 6 bases; junction bases outside the gene matches: 11. The CDR3 has 16 residues. The CDR3 bases are TGTGCCAGCAGCAACCGGGACAGGGTCACCCCCAATGAGCAGTTCTTC. It is translated as CASSNRDRVTPNEQFF.

CDR3 in amino acids: CASRRDSDRYEQYF. DNA for the CDR3: TGTGCCAGCAGGAGGGACAGTGATCGGTACGAGCAGTACTTC. The V call is TRBV2, the J call TRBJ2-1; 7 bases match TRBD1. The J call may be wrong; the DNA end is better matched by TRBJ2-7. The CDR3 totals 14 residues. Per the germline V gene, CDR1 is SNHLY and CDR2 is FYNNEI.

This chain uses TRBV7-9 with TRBJ1-1; TRBD1 agrees at 8 bases. The V gene's germline CDR1 is SEHNR and CDR2 FQNEAQ (reference sequence). The CDR3 contains 16 residues. V shed 4 bases, J shed 4 bases, and the junction held 11 bases outside the gene matches. The CDR3 reads CASSSTQQGVRTEAFF. CDR3 DNA: TGTGCCAGCAGCTCCACTCAACAGGGGGTGCGCACTGAAGCTTTCTTT.

This chain's CDR3 is CASSLGTSGRLGSYEQYF. The CDR3 nucleotides read TGCGCCAGCAGCCTGGGGACTAGCGGGAGACTGGGGTCCTACGAGCAGTACTTC. The chain has TRBV5-1 and TRBJ2-7; 14 bases map to TRBD2. The CDR3 spans 18 residues. Germline V lookup: CDR1 SGHRS, CDR2 YFSETQ. V trimming: 4 bases; J trimming: 1 base; junction bases outside the gene matches: 10.

Ten or more counts support this clonotype. The chain uses TRBV4-3 and TRBJ1-2; unclear D gene. V dropped 2 bases and J dropped 2 bases, with 15 bases sitting between them. CDR1 and CDR2 from the germline V gene are LGHNA and YSLEER. This CDR3 spans 16 amino acids. This CDR3 reads CASSQTDGRINYGYTF. The CDR3 DNA follows: TGCGCCAGCAGCCAAACGGACGGACGAATCAACTATGGCTACACCTTC.

This clonotype showed up just a few times. The gene calls are TRBV14 and TRBJ2-1; D is unclear. CDR1 and CDR2 (germline): SGHDN, FVKESK. Trimming took off 1 base at V and 3 bases at J, with 7 bases between the two ends. The CDR3 length is 14 residues. The CDR3 loop reads CASSQAGVYNEQFF. The CDR3 DNA reads TGTGCCAGCAGCCAAGCTGGGGTCTACAATGAGCAGTTCTTC.

This chain connects TRBV28 to TRBJ2-7, with TRBD2 as a possible D gene (6 bases). CDR1 is MDHEN, CDR2 SYDVKM, per germline. V gave up 2 bases and J gave up 6 bases, with 11 bases separating them. The CDR3 sequence is 13 residues long. DNA for the CDR3: TGTGCCAGCAGTTTAAGTGCGGGGTTCGAGCAGTACTTC. The encoded protein is CASSLSAGFEQYF.

This clonotype was observed a few times. The chain uses TRBV29-1 and TRBJ2-1; D possibly corresponds to TRBD1 (5 bases). The CDR3 has 13 amino acids. Trimming took 4 bases from V and 3 from J, leaving 10 bases between them. The germline V gene encodes CDR1 SQVTM and CDR2 ANQGSEA. CDR3 sequence: CSVGAGHYNEQFF. The CDR3 coding sequence is TGCAGCGTTGGGGCAGGGCACTACAATGAGCAGTTCTTC.

The chain uses TRBV5-1 and TRBJ2-3; a weak D match, TRBD1 (6 bases). V lost 4 bases and J 0 bases, leaving 12 bases between the germline ends. Per the germline V gene, CDR1 is SGHRS and CDR2 is YFSETQ. The CDR3 totals 15 residues. The CDR3 sequence is CASSLRTDSTDTQYF. CDR3 nucleotides: TGCGCCAGCAGCCTGAGGACAGACAGCACAGATACGCAGTATTTT.

The gene calls are TRBV7-8 and TRBJ1-5, with 8 nucleotides matching TRBD1. The CDR3 runs 14 residues. V was clipped by 5 bases and J by 5 bases; unmatched bases: 5. Germline V gene data show CDR1 as SGHVS and CDR2 as FQNEAQ. The CDR3 sequence: CASSDRQGYQPQHF. DNA of the CDR3: TGTGCCAGCAGCGACCGACAGGGGTATCAGCCCCAGCATTTT.

The genes are TRBV7-2 and TRBJ1-2; a possible D gene is TRBD1 (5 bases). Germline V gene data show CDR1 as SGHTA and CDR2 as FQGNSA. The CDR3 has 15 amino acids. V was clipped by 6 bases and J by 7 bases, with 21 bases between them. CDR3 amino acids: CASRTVGAGNGGYTF. Written as DNA, the CDR3 is TGTGCCAGCAGGACCGTTGGGGCAGGGAATGGTGGCTACACCTTC. Together with reference TRBV7-2 and TRBJ1-2, the CDR3 gives the full variable domain: GAGVSQSPSNKVTEKGKDVELRCDPISGHTALYWYRQSLGQGLEFLIYFQGNSAPDKSGLPSDRFSAERTGGSVSTLTIQRTQQEDSAVYLCASRTVGAGNGGYTFGSGTRLTVV.

This clonotype was picked up many times. V gene TRBV4-3 combines with J gene TRBJ1-3; D gene ambiguous. The CDR3 has 14 residues. Germline CDR1 and CDR2: LGHNA and YSLEER. The ends were cut back, 4 bases at V and 2 bases at J, with 9 bases in the middle. CDR3 nucleotides: TGCGCCAGCAGCCTGGCGGGCACTGGAAACACCATATATTTT. It codes for CASSLAGTGNTIYF.

This clonotype occurred a few times. The chain links TRBV20-1 to TRBJ1-5; possibly TRBD1 for D (6 bases). This CDR3 has 14 residues. Germline loops: CDR1 DFQATT, CDR2 SNEGSKA (reference sequence). The V and J ends lost 5 bases and 6 bases respectively, with 17 bases between them. This CDR3 reads CSAGAGGAVQPQHF. DNA for the CDR3: TGCAGTGCTGGAGCGGGGGGGGCGGTTCAGCCCCAGCATTTT.